This T cell receptor beta chain is drawn from a study of cytomegalovirus exposure and HLA in healthy donors. Broader study findings: Most observed TCR sequences were rare, whereas some public TCRs were detected in many donors. The study put 150 or so TCR beta chains on its list as cytomegalovirus-associated. CMV serostatus was the sole immune exposure information available. In all likelihood, a cluster of highly shared sequence variants was a sequencing artifact.

Note on this clone: The target antigen is unknown.

Trimming shortened V by 0 bases and J by 1 base, and 4 bases separated the two germline ends. This CDR3 has 14 amino acids. Germline CDR1 is SGHTA and CDR2 is FQGNSA. Amplification used 60 Vbeta primers and 13 Jbeta primers. Sequencing used immunoSEQ multiplex PCR; TCRdb keeps in-frame clones, though not all of them. Counted here are over 110,000 clones, 75% to 85% occurring once; the ten biggest clones make up roughly 5.6%. The TCR comes from a woman aged 40-49 years in good health and CMV-seropositive. The rearrangement uses TRBV7-2 and TRBJ1-5; no clear D gene. Material: PBMCs. CDR3 protein: CASSLASSNQPQHF. CDR3 coding DNA: TGTGCCAGCAGCTTAGCTTCGAGCAATCAGCCCCAGCATTTT.